This T cell receptor (beta chain) was documented in a study of tumor and adjacent non-tumor tissue in lung cancer. Study in general: On average, productive TCRbeta reads reached about 4.17 million per sample.

This clonotype has just a few counts. No cell sorting was done before RNA was extracted from the tissue. This non-tumor lung sample came from over 3 cm beyond the tumor edge. A modified ARM-PCR protocol with three rounds of nested PCR amplified TCRbeta. TCRdb fed the multiplex PCR reads into MiXCR, producing one record per CDR3 protein. This repertoire shows approximately 100,000 distinct CDR3 sequences, approximately 60% found once; its top ten account for around 19%. The source is a man aged 25-45 years with non-small cell lung cancer. Sequencing used distant non-tumor lung tissue.

The CDR3 nucleotides are TGCGCCAGCAGCCCCGTTGGACTGACTAACTATGGCTACACCTTC. It encodes CASSPVGLTNYGYTF. The V and J genes are TRBV5-1 and TRBJ1-2; no clear D. V was trimmed by 4 bases and J by 0 bases, leaving 13 bases between them. Germline V gene lookup returns CDR1 SGHRS and CDR2 YFSETQ. The CDR3 totals 15 residues.